Listed below are T cell receptor beta chains from one sample, sequenced in a study of T cells in localized non-small cell lung cancer. The assay was immunoSEQ multiplex PCR, and TCRdb's table has in-frame clones only and misses some. Of 20,000 to 25,000 clones listed, around nine tenths are singletons. The specimen was peripheral blood, collected before any cancer treatment. The receptors derive from a female donor at least 60 years old with stage I lung adenocarcinoma. CDR3s include the opening cysteine and the closing phenylalanine or tryptophan. D genes are given only for firm matches. A row's size may be missing; if present it is once, few, many or a size class.

>-|TRBV11-2|TRBD2|TRBJ2-5
TGTGCCAGCAGCTCCACCGCGGGAGTCGTAGAGACCCAGTACTTC
CASSSTAGVVETQYF
>few|TRBV4-2|TRBD1|TRBJ1-1
TGTGCCAGCAGCCAACCTAGGACAGGGGGCACTGAAGCTTTCTTT
CASSQPRTGGTEAFF
>-|TRBV6-7|-|TRBJ2-7
TGTGCCAGCAGTTACTCGGGGGGCGAGCAGTACTTC
CASSYSGGEQYF
>-|TRBV6-5|TRBD2|TRBJ2-1
TGTGCCAGCAGTTACTCGAGTGCGGGAGGGGGTGAGCAGTTCTTC
CASSYSSAGGGEQFF
>-|TRBV15|-|TRBJ1-5
TGTGCCACCAGCAGACGGTCTTTAATAGGTCAGCCCCAGCATTTT
CATSRRSLIGQPQHF
>-|TRBV14|TRBD2|TRBJ2-1
TGTGCCAGCAGCCAAGGATGGGAGGGACTAGCCTCAGAAGGGGGCTCCTACAATGAGCAGTTCTTC
CASSQGWEGLASEGGSYNEQFF
>once|TRBV30|-|TRBJ2-3
TGTGCCTGGAGTCGACGCGGAACAGATACGCAGTATTTT
CAWSRRGTDTQYF
>-|TRBV5-1|TRBD2|TRBJ2-3
TGCGCCAGCAGCTTCGGGACTAGCGGGGGGAAAGATACGCAGTATTTT
CASSFGTSGGKDTQYF
>-|TRBV28|-|TRBJ1-5
TGTGCCAGCAGTAACTATGGTGCTGCCAAGAACAGGGTCCTCCCCAGTCAGCCCCAGCATTTT
CASSNYGAAKNRVLPSQPQHF
>-|TRBV25-1|-|TRBJ1-4
TGTGCCACCCGAGGGTACAGCCATGAAAAACTGTTTTTT
CATRGYSHEKLFF
>-|TRBV9|-|TRBJ1-3
TGTGCCAGCAGCGTAGCGGCGGGAGGGAGTTCCACTGGAAACACCATATATTTT
CASSVAAGGSSTGNTIYF
>-|TRBV19|-|TRBJ1-2
TGTGCCAGTAGTATCTCCGTTGAAATCCGGGTCTCAACTATCGGCTACACCTTC
CASSISVEIRVSTIGYTF
>-|TRBV7-3|-|TRBJ2-1
TGTGCCAGCAGCTTAGGGGAGCTCTCCTACAATGAGCAGTTCTTC
CASSLGELSYNEQFF
>few|TRBV5-1|-|TRBJ1-2
TGCGCCAGCAGCAACGGGGGGGAAGCTAACTATGGCTACACCTTC
CASSNGGEANYGYTF
>-|TRBV4-1|-|TRBJ2-3
TGCGCCAGCAGTCAAACTCTACTAGTAGATACGCAGTATTTT
CASSQTLLVDTQYF
>large|TRBV20-1|-|TRBJ1-1
TGCAGTGCTAGAAGTGAAGCTTTCTTT
CSARSEAFF
>once|TRBV14|-|TRBJ2-3
TGTGCCAGCAGCCATTTCCTAATCCCCGATACGCAGTATTTT
CASSHFLIPDTQYF
>-|TRBV18|TRBD1|TRBJ1-1
TGTGCCAGCTCAGGCCGGACAGGAAGGACTGAAGCTTTCTTT
CASSGRTGRTEAFF
>-|TRBV5-6|TRBD1|TRBJ1-2
TGTGCCAGCAGCCCAACCGACAGGGAGAGAGCTGGCTACACCTTC
CASSPTDRERAGYTF
>-|TRBV6-5|-|TRBJ2-2
TGTGCCAGCAGTCTTCCCGGGGGCTCCGGGGAGCTGTTTTTT
CASSLPGGSGELFF
>-|TRBV7-2|TRBD2|TRBJ2-1
TGTGCCAGCAGCCCATCTAGCGGGGCACGCAATGAGCAGTTCTTC
CASSPSSGARNEQFF
>-|TRBV7-2|-|TRBJ2-5
TGTGCCAGCAGCTTAGCGGGGGGCAGGCAGGTGGGGACCCAGTACTTC
CASSLAGGRQVGTQYF
>-|TRBV6-5|-|TRBJ2-7
TGTGCCAGCAGTGGGGGACCCTACTCCTACGAGCAGTACTTC
CASSGGPYSYEQYF
>-|TRBV5-1|-|TRBJ2-1
TGCGCCAGCAGCTTGGATAGGGGGGGATCCTACAATGAGCAGTTCTTC
CASSLDRGGSYNEQFF
>-|TRBV5-1|TRBD1|TRBJ2-5
TGCGCCAGCAGCGGTGGGACAGGGGGTTACCAAGAGACCCAGTACTTC
CASSGGTGGYQETQYF
>-|TRBV1|-|TRBJ1-2
TGCACCAGCAGAATTGTGCGAAAGACCTATGGCTACACCTTC
CTSRIVRKTYGYTF
>-|TRBV2|-|TRBJ2-7
TGTGCCAGCAGTGAAGCCCGAAACGAGCAGTACTTC
CASSEARNEQYF
>few|TRBV27|-|TRBJ1-5
TGTGCCAGCAGTTTAACCAGGAACAATCAGCCCCAGCATTTT
CASSLTRNNQPQHF
>-|TRBV7-3|-|TRBJ2-7
TGTGCCAGCAGCTTAATTCCCGGAGACGAGCAGTACTTC
CASSLIPGDEQYF
>-|TRBV10-3|-|TRBJ2-3
TGTGCCATCAGGGTTGGGGCAGCCACAGATACGCAGTATTTT
CAIRVGAATDTQYF
>-|TRBV5-1|TRBD1|TRBJ1-1
TGCGCCAGCAGCTCCGGACAGGGGGGCATGAACACTGAAGCTTTCTTT
CASSSGQGGMNTEAFF
>-|TRBV28|-|TRBJ1-3
TGTGCCAGCAGTTTTAGCGGGGATATCTCTGGAAACACCATATATTTT
CASSFSGDISGNTIYF
>-|TRBV5-4|TRBD2|TRBJ2-1
TGTGCCAGCAGCTTGGATGCGACTAGCGGGGGAGTCTTC
CASSLDATSGGVF
>-|TRBV2|TRBD2|TRBJ2-5
TGTGCCAGCGTGATACTAGCGGGAGTTCAGGGGACCCAGTACTTC
CASVILAGVQGTQYF
>-|TRBV9|TRBD2|TRBJ2-3
TGTGCCAGCAGCTACGGACTAGCGGGAACAGATACGCAGTATTTT
CASSYGLAGTDTQYF
>-|TRBV5-6|-|TRBJ1-1
TGTGCCAGCATCAAACAGGGTGCGAACACTGAAGCTTTCTTT
CASIKQGANTEAFF
>-|TRBV5-1|-|TRBJ2-3
TGCGCCAGCAGCTTGACCGGACAGTCACAGGGGCAGTATTTT
CASSLTGQSQGQYF
>-|TRBV6-1|-|TRBJ1-1
TGTGCCAGCAGTCCCGGGACGCGAACTGAAGCTTTCTTT
CASSPGTRTEAFF
>-|TRBV6-1|-|TRBJ2-7
TGTGCCAGCAGGGACAGCTTTCTCTACGAGCAGTACTTC
CASRDSFLYEQYF
>-|TRBV6-1|-|TRBJ2-7
TGTGCCAGCAGTGCGCAGCCCGCAACCTCCTACGAGCAGTACTTC
CASSAQPATSYEQYF
>-|TRBV29-1|-|TRBJ2-3
TGCAGCGTTAGCAGAGGCACAGATACGCAGTATTTT
CSVSRGTDTQYF
>-|TRBV11-3|-|TRBJ2-5
TGTGCCAGCTCCCCTACGGGGCGGGAGACCCAGTACTTC
CASSPTGRETQYF
>once|TRBV11-2|-|TRBJ1-3
TGTGCCAGCAGCTTAGATCGGGCAGCCGGAAACACCATATATTTT
CASSLDRAAGNTIYF
>-|TRBV30|-|TRBJ1-2
TGTGCCTGGCTAGGGGGGAGGGTGGCTAACTATGGCTACACCTTC
CAWLGGRVANYGYTF
>-|TRBV30|-|TRBJ1-5
TGTGCCTGGACCCCCTCGGGGAGGTATCAGCCCCAGCATTTT
CAWTPSGRYQPQHF